This TCR beta chain was obtained from a study of blood T cell repertoires in COVID-19. Assay: immunoSEQ multiplex PCR; the TCRdb copy retains only in-frame clones and omits some. The data contain approximately 88,000 clones, about 83% of them singletons. On this clone itself: Other nucleotide sequences in the sample specify the same CDR3.

This CDR3 has 16 residues. V is TRBV21-1 and J is TRBJ2-1; TRBD2, the table's D call, lacks a check against the DNA. TRBV21-1 is termed a pseudogene. Sequencing was performed on peripheral blood. The receptor was isolated from a man between 65 and 85 years old with COVID-19, enrolled during active disease. CDR3 in amino acids: CASSARAGLIYNEQFF. Here the CDR3 DNA reads TGTGCCAGCAGCGCTAGGGCGGGACTAATTTACAATGAGCAGTTCTTC.